The rows below give T cell receptor beta chains drawn from one sample of a study of blood T cell repertoires in COVID-19. Here immunoSEQ multiplex PCR was the method, and the copy in TCRdb shows in-frame clones only, minus some. Among about 170,000 clones listed, about four fifths were seen once. The specimen was peripheral blood. The receptors stem from a man between 65 and 80 years old with active or convalescent COVID-19. The CDR3 runs from the conserved cysteine through the conserved F or W. The D gene is left open where the match is weak. Clone size is given for some rows only: seen once, a few or many times, or a class if the clone is expanded.

j_call clone_size v_call d_call cdr3_aa cdr3_nt
TRBJ1-4 - TRBV19 - CASSIRGIVVTNEKLFF TGTGCCAGTAGTATTCGGGGGATTGTAGTAACTAATGAAAAACTGTTTTTT
TRBJ2-3 - TRBV6-4 - CASSESRAATDTQYF TGTGCCAGCAGTGAGTCGCGCGCGGCCACAGATACGCAGTATTTT
TRBJ2-5 once TRBV5-8 TRBD1 CASSPGQGDQETQYF TGTGCCAGCAGCCCCGGACAGGGGGATCAAGAGACCCAGTACTTC
TRBJ2-3 - TRBV28 - CASSMSTDTQYF TGTGCCAGCAGCATGAGCACAGATACGCAGTATTTT
TRBJ1-2 - TRBV2 - CASSVREGSYTF TGTGCCAGCAGTGTTAGAGAGGGCAGCTACACCTTC
TRBJ2-7 - TRBV5-1 TRBD1 CASRAVQGALGEQYF TGCGCCAGCAGAGCAGTACAGGGGGCACTGGGGGAGCAGTACTTC
TRBJ1-4 - TRBV28 - CASSPPASPSVKLFF TGTGCCAGCAGTCCCCCAGCGTCCCCTTCTGTAAAACTGTTTTTT
TRBJ1-1 - TRBV28 - CASSFSQGEAFF TGTGCCAGCAGTTTTAGCCAGGGTGAAGCTTTCTTT
TRBJ2-3 few TRBV19 - CASGNRRRTDTQYF TGTGCCAGTGGGAACAGGCGGCGGACAGATACGCAGTATTTT
TRBJ1-6 - TRBV27 - CASSLLSTANSPLHF TGTGCCAGCAGTTTACTGTCTACAGCCAATTCACCCCTCCACTTT
TRBJ1-6 - TRBV10-3 TRBD1 CAIRGVGRGNSPLHF TGTGCCATCAGGGGCGTAGGCAGGGGGAATTCACCCCTCCACTTT
TRBJ2-3 - TRBV18 - CASSLYTDTQYF TGTGCCAGCTCACTATACACAGATACGCAGTATTTT
TRBJ1-3 - TRBV7-8 - CASSLHESSGNTIYF TGTGCCAGCAGCCTCCACGAGAGCTCTGGAAACACCATATATTTT
TRBJ2-3 - TRBV9 TRBD2 CASSRLAGDTDTQYF TGTGCCAGCAGTCGCTTAGCGGGAGATACAGATACGCAGTATTTT
TRBJ1-2 - TRBV2 - CASNAIRDTLRYGYTF TGTGCCAGCAACGCAATAAGGGACACCCTCCGCTATGGCTACACCTTC
TRBJ2-7 - TRBV27 TRBD1 CASSPGTGFYEQYF TGTGCCAGCAGTCCCGGGACAGGGTTCTACGAGCAGTACTTC
TRBJ2-3 - TRBV6-6 - CASSYVGGITDTQYF TGTGCCAGCAGTTACGTAGGAGGAATCACAGATACGCAGTATTTT
TRBJ2-3 - TRBV2 TRBD1 CASSWTGLSTDTQYF TGTGCCAGCAGCTGGACAGGACTTAGCACAGATACGCAGTATTTT
TRBJ2-1 - TRBV28 TRBD1 CASSLTGGSYNEQFF TGTGCCAGCAGTTTAACAGGGGGCTCCTACAATGAGCAGTTCTTC
TRBJ1-6 - TRBV7-9 - CASSSDARGSPLHF TGTGCCAGCAGCTCAGACGCTCGGGGGTCACCCCTCCACTTT
TRBJ2-7 once TRBV11-2 - CASSLTGYEQYF TGTGCCAGCAGCTTAACTGGTTACGAGCAGTACTTC
TRBJ2-5 - TRBV5-4 - CASSRMGTMQETQYF TGTGCCAGCAGCCGAATGGGGACAATGCAAGAGACCCAGTACTTC
TRBJ2-6 - TRBV7-3 - CASSTGGAGANVLTF TGTGCCAGCAGCACAGGAGGGGCTGGGGCCAACGTCCTGACTTTC
TRBJ2-2 - TRBV27 - CASRDSFTGELFF TGTGCCAGCAGGGACAGTTTCACCGGGGAGCTGTTTTTT
TRBJ1-4 - TRBV3-1/TRBV3-2 TRBD1 CASSRGLLQGEKLFF TGTGCCAGCAGCCGGGGCCTCCTACAGGGGGAAAAACTGTTTTTT
TRBJ2-3 - TRBV14 - CASSPPNPLAFRTDTQYF TGTGCCAGCAGCCCCCCGAACCCTCTAGCGTTTCGTACAGATACGCAGTATTTT
TRBJ2-1 - TRBV27 TRBD1 CASSHRGSYNEQFF TGTGCCAGCAGCCACAGGGGGTCCTACAATGAGCAGTTCTTC
TRBJ2-7 - TRBV12-3/TRBV12-4 - CASSPYHYEQYF TGTGCCAGCAGTCCCTACCACTACGAGCAGTACTTC